These 32 T cell receptor beta chains were sequenced from one sample in a study of OX40 agonist ivuxolimab in advanced cancers. The library was obtained by the immunoSEQ multiplex PCR assay. TCRdb holds this immuneACCESS table with in-frame rearrangements only. Some clones are missing; in checked studies, unresolved V genes explain under half, and the rest has no known cause. The sample includes more than 95,000 clones, with about nine tenths observed a single time. 0.8% to 1% of the sample is held by the ten biggest clonotypes. Sequenced here: CD4+ or CD8+ T cells sorted from blood, sampled in a trial of the OX40 agonist ivuxolimab. The receptors originated from an adult with an advanced solid tumor such as melanoma, head and neck, liver or kidney cancer.

This chain connects TRBV4-1 to TRBJ2-7; 12 nucleotides agree with TRBD2. With V trimmed by 0 bases and J by 6 bases, 6 bases remained unmatched. The CDR3 extends over 16 amino acids. Germline CDR1 MGHRA, CDR2 YSYEKL. CDR3 DNA sequence: TGCGCCAGCAGCCAAGATCGGACTAGCGGGATCAGCGAGCAGTACTTC. As protein: CASSQDRTSGISEQYF.

The chain has TRBV19 and TRBJ2-7; the D is unclear. The V end lost 2 bases, the J end lost 6 bases, and 17 bases lay between the germline ends. CDR3 size: 15 residues. Germline values: CDR1 LNHDA, CDR2 SQIVND (reference sequence). CDR3 bases: TGTGCCAGTAGTATATTTGCAGGACCGGCTTCCGAGCAGTACTTC. Translated, it gives CASSIFAGPASEQYF.

This rearrangement joins TRBV27 to TRBJ1-2; possible D gene TRBD1, 5 bases. The CDR3 totals 14 residues. CDR1 is MNHEY, CDR2 SMNVEV, per germline (reference sequence). Trimming stripped 0 bases from V and 5 bases from J, with 10 bases between. The CDR3 nucleotides are TGTGCCAGCAGTTTATCGGCGGCAGGGTATGGCTACACCTTC. It codes for CASSLSAAGYGYTF.

The chain has TRBV6-4 and TRBJ1-4; TRBD1 aligns across 8 bases. CDR1 and CDR2 from the germline V gene are MRHNA and SNTAGT. The CDR3 length is 14 residues. Trimming cost V 10 bases and J 0 bases; bases outside gene matches: 4. The CDR3 region has the DNA TGTGCCACCCCGACAGGGGCAACTAATGAAAAACTGTTTTTT. Residues: CATPTGATNEKLFF.

In nucleotides, the CDR3 is TGCGCCAGCAGCCCATGGACCCCAGGGGTTGGCACCGGGGAGCTGTTTTTT. Translating it yields CASSPWTPGVGTGELFF. This chain links TRBV5-1 with TRBJ2-2, with D perhaps matching TRBD1 (6 bases). This CDR3 is built from 17 residues. Trimming took off 4 bases at V and 4 bases at J, with 20 bases between the two ends. The germline V gene encodes CDR1 SGHRS and CDR2 YFSETQ.

This clone was observed a few times. This chain joins TRBV7-2 and TRBJ1-5, with unresolved D. Germline-derived CDR1 and CDR2 are SGHTA and FQGNSA. V dropped 3 bases and J dropped 4 bases, with 13 bases sitting between them. The CDR3 extends over 15 amino acids. CDR3 nucleotide sequence: TGTGCCAGCAGCTTGTCGGCGGACCGGAATCAGCCCCAGCATTTT. Its translation is CASSLSADRNQPQHF.

This chain uses TRBV2 with TRBJ2-3; no clear D. The CDR3 is made up of 13 amino acids. Per germline, CDR1 SNHLY and CDR2 FYNNEI. Trimming shortened V by 5 bases and J by 4 bases, and 10 bases separated the two germline ends. In DNA, the CDR3 is TGTGCCAGCAGTCTCAACCGGGCAGATACGCAGTATTTT. This sequence encodes CASSLNRADTQYF.

Worth noting for this clone: Different DNA sequences within this sample yield the same CDR3. V and J are TRBV19 and TRBJ1-5; D is uncertain. V lost 3 bases, J lost 2 bases, and 2 bases lay in between. The CDR3 consists of 12 residues. Germline CDR1 reads LNHDA; CDR2 reads SQIVND (reference sequence). The CDR3 loop is CASSIGNQPQHF. In nucleotides, the CDR3 is TGTGCCAGTAGTATTGGCAATCAGCCCCAGCATTTT.

The gene calls are TRBV30 and TRBJ1-4, with D possibly TRBD1 on 5 matching bases. The CDR3 spans 15 residues. Germline CDR1 is GTSNPN and CDR2 is SVGIG (reference sequence). The V end lost 0 bases, the J end lost 3 bases, and 11 bases lay between the germline ends. The CDR3 nucleotides are TGTGCCTGGAGTGTACGAAGGGGAGCTAATGAAAAACTGTTTTTT. Amino acids: CAWSVRRGANEKLFF.

A few counts support this clone. J is TRBJ2-2 and V is TRBV27, with D possibly TRBD1 on 5 matching bases. The V and J ends lost 6 bases and 7 bases respectively, with 18 bases between them. Germline V gives CDR1 MNHEY, CDR2 SMNVEV (reference sequence). This CDR3 has 15 residues. The CDR3 sequence is CASRTPGIRDGELFF. The CDR3 region has the DNA TGTGCCAGCAGAACCCCAGGGATTCGAGACGGGGAGCTGTTTTTT.

The J gene is TRBJ1-4, the V gene TRBV5-4; D is ambiguous. The CDR3 has 14 residues. The V gene's germline CDR1 is SGHNT and CDR2 YYREEE (reference sequence). Deletions cut 1 base from V and 3 bases from J, with 7 bases between. The CDR3: CASSLYPANEKLFF. The CDR3 DNA is TGTGCCAGCAGCTTGTACCCGGCTAATGAAAAACTGTTTTTT.

The chain joins TRBV21-1 to TRBJ2-5; the DNA was not used to check the table's D call, TRBD2. TRBV21-1 is a pseudogene segment. The CDR3 has 18 amino acids. The CDR3 reads CASSNRETPGLAGLEQYF. CDR3 DNA: TGTGCCAGCAGCAACAGGGAAACCCCGGGACTAGCGGGATTAGAGCAGTACTTC.

This chain links TRBV6-6 with TRBJ2-5; 10 bases fit TRBD2. The CDR3 extends over 15 amino acids. V lost 7 bases and J lost 2; bases outside the gene matches: 7. Germline CDR1 is MNHNY and CDR2 is SVGAGI (reference sequence). The CDR3 spells CASKLAGRGQETQYF. CDR3 coding DNA: TGTGCCAGCAAACTAGCGGGAAGGGGGCAAGAGACCCAGTACTTC.

The V call is TRBV7-8, the J call TRBJ2-1, with 11 nucleotides matching TRBD1. Trimming cost V 6 bases and J 5 bases; bases outside gene matches: 12. CDR3 length: 17 amino acids. Germline V gene lookup returns CDR1 SGHVS and CDR2 FQNEAQ. The chain's CDR3 is CASSYISGTGGHNEQFF. The CDR3 coding sequence is TGTGCCAGCAGTTATATCTCCGGGACAGGGGGTCACAATGAGCAGTTCTTC.

The CDR3 protein is CASSYSFLGETQYF. Here the CDR3 DNA reads TGTGCCAGCAGTTACTCCTTCCTTGGGGAGACCCAGTACTTC. This chain uses TRBV6-6 with TRBJ2-5, with D unclear. Germline CDR1 is MNHNY and CDR2 is SVGAGI (reference sequence). V was trimmed by 0 bases and J by 5 bases, leaving 10 bases between them. The CDR3 is 14 amino acids.

The V call is TRBV5-6, the J call TRBJ1-2; no firm D call. The V end lost 3 bases, the J end lost 8 bases, and 11 bases lay between the germline ends. The CDR3 extends over 12 amino acids. Germline loops: CDR1 SGHDT, CDR2 YYEEEE. Here the CDR3 DNA reads TGTGCCAGCAGCTCGCGTGCGAGGGGCTACACCTTC. This encodes CASSSRARGYTF.

The genes are TRBV18 and TRBJ2-7; D gene unclear. V was trimmed by 2 bases and J by 0 bases, leaving 5 bases between them. Germline CDR1 reads KGHSH; CDR2 reads LQKENI. The CDR3 spans 13 residues. CDR3 DNA: TGTGCCAGCTCACCATACGACTCCTACGAGCAGTACTTC. Translation gives CASSPYDSYEQYF.

This chain uses TRBV7-3 with TRBJ2-1, with a possible D match to TRBD1 (5 bases). Germline lookup yields CDR1 SGHTA and CDR2 FQGTGA. The CDR3 sequence is 13 residues long. V dropped 5 bases and J dropped 2 bases, with 7 bases sitting between them. The CDR3 nucleotides are TGTGCCAGCAGCCCAGGGCCCTACAATGAGCAGTTCTTC. Its translation is CASSPGPYNEQFF. The full variable domain, with the rest looked up from reference TRBV7-3 and TRBJ2-1, is GAGVSQTPSNKVTEKGKYVELRCDPISGHTALYWYRQSLGQGPEFLIYFQGTGAADDSGLPNDRFFAVRPEGSVSTLKIQRTERGDSAVYLCASSPGPYNEQFFGPGTRLTVL.

This sequence joins TRBV19 and TRBJ1-1; the D gene is possibly TRBD1 (5 bases). The CDR3 totals 13 residues. The germline V and J ends were trimmed by 7 bases and 5 bases, with 14 bases remaining between them. Germline V lookup: CDR1 LNHDA, CDR2 SQIVND (reference sequence). CDR3 bases: TGTGCCAGTATCAGGGACCCGAGGACTGAAGCTTTCTTT. It yields the protein CASIRDPRTEAFF.

This chain uses TRBV27 with TRBJ2-1; D perhaps matches TRBD2 (5 bases). The germline CDR1 and CDR2 sequences are MNHEY and SMNVEV (reference sequence). Trimming pared 7 bases from V and 5 bases from J, leaving 12 bases between. This CDR3 spans 13 amino acids. CDR3 nucleotides: TGTGCCAGCACCTACCGGGGAAACAATGAGCAGTTCTTC. It encodes CASTYRGNNEQFF.

The chain combines TRBV9 with TRBJ1-2, with D perhaps matching TRBD1 (5 bases). With 0 bases removed from V and 1 base from J, the gap between germline ends came to 10 bases. CDR1 and CDR2 (germline): SGDLS, YYNGEE. The CDR3 is 15 amino acids. CDR3 bases: TGTGCCAGCAGCGTAGGTCTAGGGGATAACTATGGCTACACCTTC. Protein: CASSVGLGDNYGYTF.

The chain has TRBV4-2 and TRBJ2-7, with D uncertain. V was cut by 4 bases and J by 1 base, with 8 bases left in between. Germline V gene data show CDR1 as LGHNA and CDR2 as YNFKEQ. The CDR3 has 13 residues. CDR3 bases: TGTGCCAGCAGCCCCGACTCTTCCTACGAGCAGTACTTC. This translates into CASSPDSSYEQYF.

The chain uses TRBV6-5 and TRBJ2-7; tentatively, D is TRBD2 (5 bases). The germline gives CDR1 MNHEY, CDR2 SVGAGI. Trimming took 5 bases from V and 2 from J, leaving 10 bases between them. The CDR3 spans 13 residues. CDR3 residues: CASSTRAAYEQYF. The DNA of the CDR3 is TGTGCCAGCAGTACTAGGGCGGCCTACGAGCAGTACTTC.

This clone has a single count. This sequence joins TRBV7-9 and TRBJ1-1, with no clear D. Trimming took off 1 base at V and 8 bases at J, with 14 bases between the two ends. The CDR3 runs to 14 residues. CDR1 and CDR2 from the germline V gene are SEHNR and FQNEAQ (reference sequence). CDR3 in amino acids: CASSLEAREGEAFF. Written as DNA, the CDR3 is TGTGCCAGCAGCTTAGAAGCCCGGGAGGGCGAAGCTTTCTTT.

In this sample, this clone turned up a few times. The rearrangement links TRBV13 to TRBJ1-1; possible D gene TRBD1, 5 bases. The CDR3 is 14 residues long. V lost 1 base and J lost 3, with 9 bases in between. Germline V lookup: CDR1 PRHDT, CDR2 FYEKMQ (reference sequence). The CDR3 spells CASSLVRGYTEAFF. The CDR3 region has the DNA TGTGCCAGCAGCTTAGTTAGGGGTTACACTGAAGCTTTCTTT.

The V call is TRBV11-3, the J call TRBJ2-1; 10 bases align to TRBD2. In germline, CDR1 is SGHNT, CDR2 YENEEA. With 5 bases clipped from V and 8 bases from J, the junction kept 18 bases outside the gene matches. This CDR3 has 18 amino acids. Here the CDR3 DNA reads TGTGCCAGCAGCCCCCGGTTAGGTAAGCGGGAGGGCGAACATGAGCAGTTCTTC. It yields the protein CASSPRLGKREGEHEQFF. The variable domain in full, completed from reference TRBV11-3 and TRBJ2-1, reads EAGVVQSPRYKIIEKKQPVAFWCNPISGHNTLYWYLQNLGQGPELLIRYENEEAVDDSQLPKDRFSAERLKGVDSTLKIQPAELGDSAVYLCASSPRLGKREGEHEQFFGPGTRLTVL.

This rearrangement joins TRBV19 to TRBJ1-2, with 8 bases lining up with TRBD1. After removal of 2 bases from V and 1 base from J, the junction contained 6 bases not matched to a gene. The CDR3 totals 16 residues. CDR1 is LNHDA, CDR2 SQIVND, per germline (reference sequence). The CDR3 reads CASSINRDRNNYGYTF. The CDR3 DNA is TGTGCCAGTAGTATAAACCGGGACAGGAATAACTATGGCTACACCTTC.

This chain uses TRBV28 with TRBJ2-7, with D possibly being TRBD2 (6 bases). The CDR3 runs to 18 residues. Germline values: CDR1 MDHEN, CDR2 SYDVKM. Trimming pared 5 bases from V and 0 bases from J, leaving 23 bases between. The CDR3 nucleotides read TGTGCCAGCAGTCCTAGTCCTACGTTTAGCGGAAGCTCCTACGAGCAGTACTTC. Translating it yields CASSPSPTFSGSSYEQYF.

The chain is built from TRBV6-6 and TRBJ2-5; D is undetermined. Trimming shortened V by 4 bases and J by 1 base, and 4 bases separated the two germline ends. The germline gives CDR1 MNHNY, CDR2 SVGAGI (reference sequence). This CDR3 spans 12 amino acids. The CDR3 nucleotides read TGTGCCAGCAGTTTCGGCCAAGAGACCCAGTACTTC. The encoded protein is CASSFGQETQYF.

The chain couples TRBV6-1 to TRBJ2-7; D remains unclear. The germline gives CDR1 MNHNS, CDR2 SASEGT. This CDR3 contains 10 residues. The V end lost 1 base, the J end lost 6 bases, and 1 base lay between the germline ends. The CDR3 loop is CASSEVEQYF. DNA of the CDR3: TGTGCCAGCAGTGAAGTCGAGCAGTACTTC.

The CDR3 region is CASSLNGIKGDTQYF. CDR3 in DNA: TGTGCCAGCAGCTTGAACGGGATCAAAGGAGATACGCAGTATTTT. The genes are TRBV5-4 and TRBJ2-3; possibly TRBD2 for D (5 bases). V was cut by 1 base and J by 5 bases, with 14 bases left in between. Germline lookup yields CDR1 SGHNT and CDR2 YYREEE (reference sequence). This CDR3 is built from 15 residues. The whole variable domain, filled in from reference TRBV5-4 and TRBJ2-3, reads ETGVTQSPTHLIKTRGQQVTLRCSSQSGHNTVSWYQQALGQGPQFIFQYYREEENGRGNFPPRFSGLQFPNYSSELNVNALELDDSALYLCASSLNGIKGDTQYFGPGTRLTVL.

The rearrangement uses TRBV28 and TRBJ1-1, with D tentatively TRBD1 (6 bases). V was cut by 6 bases and J by 1 base, with 18 bases left in between. This CDR3 has 16 amino acids. The germline V gene has CDR1 MDHEN and CDR2 SYDVKM. The CDR3 region has the DNA TGTGCCAGCAGATCAGAGGGGGGTTGGTGGAACACTGAAGCTTTCTTT. This encodes CASRSEGGWWNTEAFF.